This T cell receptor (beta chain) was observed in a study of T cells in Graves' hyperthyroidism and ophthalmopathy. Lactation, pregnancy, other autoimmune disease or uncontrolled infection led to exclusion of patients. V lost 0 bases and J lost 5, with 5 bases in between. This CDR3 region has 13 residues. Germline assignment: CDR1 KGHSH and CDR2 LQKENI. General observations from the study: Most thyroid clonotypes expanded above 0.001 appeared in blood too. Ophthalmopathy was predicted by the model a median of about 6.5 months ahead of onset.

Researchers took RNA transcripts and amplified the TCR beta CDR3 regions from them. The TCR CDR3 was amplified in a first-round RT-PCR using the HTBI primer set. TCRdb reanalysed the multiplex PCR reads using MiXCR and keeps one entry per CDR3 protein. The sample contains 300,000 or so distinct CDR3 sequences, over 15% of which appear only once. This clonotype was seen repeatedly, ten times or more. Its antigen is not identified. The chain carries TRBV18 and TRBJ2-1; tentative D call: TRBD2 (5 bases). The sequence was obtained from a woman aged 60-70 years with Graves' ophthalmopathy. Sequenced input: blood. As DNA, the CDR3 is TGTGCCAGCTCACCACCCGGGGACAATGAGCAGTTCTTC. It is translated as CASSPPGDNEQFF.